What follows are 32 T cell receptor beta chains derived from one specimen sequenced in a study of T cells after yellow fever vaccination (dated by TCRdb to the late 2010s). Library construction relied on 5' RACE. The instrument was an Illumina HiSeq 2500. The raw public data were reprocessed by TCRdb itself: fastp quality trimming at Q25, MiXCR clonotype calling, in-frame beta chains only. Entries are consolidated by CDR3 protein sequence, retaining the most common genes and DNA. The sample table contains 310,000 or so distinct CDR3 sequences; only one count was recorded for about 6.6% of them. The ten largest account for 15% to 20% of the sample. What this sample's treatment or condition label stands for: live attenuated yellow fever vaccine strain. The sequenced sample was PBMCs, obtained roughly 46 days after the first yellow fever vaccination. The receptors originated from a man aged 18 to 29 who received the YFV17D yellow fever vaccine.

This clonotype was counted only a few times. CDR3 in DNA: TGTGCCAGCACAAAAGAGCAAGCGGGGGGCATCCAAGAGACCCAGTACTTC. Amino acid sequence: CASTKEQAGGIQETQYF. The chain recombines TRBV18 with TRBJ2-5, with 9 bases that match TRBD2. The V gene end was trimmed by 8 bases and the J gene end by 1 base; junction bases not matched to a gene: 14. Germline assignment: CDR1 KGHSH and CDR2 LQKENI. This CDR3 is 17 amino acids long.

This chain connects TRBV5-1 to TRBJ2-2, with TRBD1 matching 9 bases. The germline CDR1 and CDR2 sequences are SGHRS and YFSETQ. This CDR3 is 16 amino acids long. V trimming: 4 bases; J trimming: 1 base; junction bases outside the gene matches: 5. CDR3 loop: CASSPQGQGNTGELFF. In DNA form, the CDR3 reads TGCGCCAGCAGCCCCCAGGGACAGGGGAACACCGGGGAGCTGTTTTTT.

This clonotype has at least ten counts. V and J are TRBV7-9 and TRBJ1-2; D is uncertain. V lost 1 base to trimming and J lost 3 bases, with 12 bases between them. Looked up from germline, CDR1 is SEHNR and CDR2 is FQNEAQ (reference sequence). The CDR3 totals 15 residues. CDR3 loop: CASSLVPGKDYGYTF. The CDR3, as DNA: TGTGCCAGCAGCTTAGTCCCGGGTAAGGACTATGGCTACACCTTC.

A few counts support this clonotype. J is TRBJ2-5 and V is TRBV5-1, with D possibly being TRBD1 (5 bases). The CDR3 has 14 amino acids. Trimming took 0 bases from V and 4 from J, leaving 10 bases between them. CDR1 and CDR2 (germline): SGHRS, YFSETQ. The CDR3 nucleotides are TGCGCCAGCAGCTTGGGTTTGCAGGGAGAGACCCAGTACTTC. Its protein is CASSLGLQGETQYF.

The chain carries TRBV7-9 and TRBJ1-5, with D possibly matching TRBD1 (5 bases). Germline V CDR1 and CDR2: SEHNR, FQNEAQ (reference sequence). The V gene lost 2 bases and the J gene lost 1 base, with 12 bases spanning the gap. There are 16 residues in the CDR3. As DNA, the CDR3 is TGTGCCAGCAGCTTATACGGGGGGTCGAGCAATCAGCCCCAGCATTTT. Translation: CASSLYGGSSNQPQHF. Complete variable domain (other parts from reference TRBV7-9 and TRBJ1-5): DTGVSQNPRHKITKRGQNVTFRCDPISEHNRLYWYRQTLGQGPEFLTYFQNEAQLEKSRLLSDRFSAERPKGSFSTLEIQRTEQGDSAMYLCASSLYGGSSNQPQHFGDGTRLSIL.

This clonotype was seen a handful of times. Germline is not matched at one junction end, which may reflect a read error. This chain uses TRBV12-3 or TRBV12-4 with TRBJ2-3; 7 nucleotides match TRBD1. The CDR3 covers 11 residues. The chain's CDR3 is CASSLDRALEF. The CDR3 coding sequence is TGTGCCAGCAGCCTAGACAGGGCCCTGGAATTT.

At least ten counts were recorded for this clonotype. This sequence joins TRBV5-1 and TRBJ2-3; D gene uncertain. The CDR3 consists of 12 residues. Trimming took 0 bases from V and 4 from J, leaving 3 bases between them. The V gene's germline CDR1 is SGHRS and CDR2 YFSETQ. This CDR3 is CASSLEADTQYF. DNA for the CDR3: TGCGCCAGCAGCTTGGAGGCAGATACGCAGTATTTT.

This clonotype was observed many times. The V and J genes are TRBV11-2 and TRBJ2-4; D perhaps matches TRBD2 (6 bases). Deletions cut 6 bases from V and 0 bases from J, with 12 bases between. Per the germline V gene, CDR1 is SGHAT and CDR2 is FQNNGV. CDR3 length: 15 residues. The CDR3 loop reads CASSLRGLAKNIQYF. For the CDR3, the DNA is TGTGCCAGCAGTTTACGGGGACTAGCCAAAAACATTCAGTACTTC.

The chain combines TRBV5-1 with TRBJ1-2; D gene uncertain. The CDR3 loop spans 15 amino acids. Deletions cut 3 bases from V and 5 bases from J, with 17 bases between. CDR1 is SGHRS, CDR2 YFSETQ, per germline. The CDR3 nucleotides read TGCGCCAGCAGCTCCGGATCAACAGTTTTTTATGGCTACACCTTC. Amino acids: CASSSGSTVFYGYTF.

This clonotype was detected only a few times. The rearrangement joins TRBV12-3 or TRBV12-4 to TRBJ2-7; TRBD2 aligns across 8 bases. The CDR3 loop spans 15 amino acids. Losses at the gene ends were 3 bases for V and 4 bases for J; bases not matched to a gene: 8. The CDR3, as DNA: TGTGCCAGCAGTTTGCTATGCGGGGGGTTTTACGAGCAGTACGTC. This translates into CASSLLCGGFYEQYV.

This clonotype was counted ten times or more. The chain couples TRBV29-1 to TRBJ2-2; perhaps TRBD1 as D (6 bases). Germline-derived CDR1 and CDR2 are SQVTM and ANQGSEA. The ends were cut back, 4 bases at V and 3 bases at J, with 15 bases in the middle. This CDR3 is built from 15 residues. In nucleotides, the CDR3 is TGCAGCGTTGCTCGTCAGGGGTGGGACACCGGGGAGCTGTTTTTT. Protein: CSVARQGWDTGELFF.

This clonotype was counted at least ten times. This chain connects TRBV24-1 to TRBJ2-5; possible D gene TRBD2, 6 bases. The germline gives CDR1 KGHDR, CDR2 SFDVKD. There are 11 residues in the CDR3. The germline V and J ends were trimmed by 7 bases and 4 bases, with 6 bases remaining between them. The CDR3 is CATSGGETQYF. DNA for the CDR3: TGTGCCACCAGCGGGGGAGAGACCCAGTACTTC.

As concerns this clonotype: A read error may explain this, as a much larger clone is one base away. The genes are TRBV4-1 and TRBJ1-1; tentatively, D is TRBD1 (5 bases). The CDR3 contains 15 residues. Trimming removed 0 bases at V and 10 bases at J, with 18 bases between. CDR1 and CDR2 (germline): MGHRA, YSYEKL. As DNA, the CDR3 is TGCGCCAGCAGCCAAGATCTCGGCAGGGACCCTGGAGCTTTCTTT. Translation: CASSQDLGRDPGAFF.

CDR3 coding DNA: TGTGCCAGCAGTTACTCTCAAACCGGGGAGCTGTTTTTT. Protein: CASSYSQTGELFF. The V and J genes are TRBV6-5 and TRBJ2-2, with unresolved D. The CDR3 extends over 13 amino acids. Germline V gene sequence: CDR1 MNHEY, CDR2 SVGAGI. Trimming shortened V by 0 bases and J by 5 bases, and 4 bases separated the two germline ends.

This clonotype was picked up a small number of times. The chain recombines TRBV5-1 with TRBJ2-3, with 8 nucleotides matching TRBD2. This CDR3 is 16 amino acids long. Trimming at V came to 0 bases and at J to 7 bases, leaving 10 bases not matched to a gene. CDR1 is SGHRS, CDR2 YFSETQ, per germline. The CDR3 DNA follows: TGCGCCAGCAGCTTGGTCGAGGGACTAGGAGTGAATACGCAGTATTTT. The encoded protein is CASSLVEGLGVNTQYF.

This clonotype was recorded a few times. The J gene is TRBJ2-5, the V gene TRBV11-2; D perhaps matches TRBD1 (5 bases). CDR1 is SGHAT and CDR2 is FQNNGV in the germline V gene. The V end lost 2 bases, the J end lost 5 bases, and 9 bases lay between the germline ends. CDR3 length: 13 residues. CDR3 sequence: CASSLMGRETQYF. CDR3 bases: TGTGCCAGCAGCTTAATGGGGCGCGAGACCCAGTACTTC.

This clonotype was detected a few times. The rearrangement uses TRBV11-2 and TRBJ2-1, with TRBD2 matching over 8 bases. V trimming: 5 bases; J trimming: 4 bases; junction bases outside the gene matches: 10. The CDR3 runs 16 residues. Germline values: CDR1 SGHAT, CDR2 FQNNGV. The CDR3 DNA is TGTGCCAGCAGCACCCCCTCCGGGGGGGCATACAATGAGCAGTTCTTC. Its protein product is CASSTPSGGAYNEQFF.

This clonotype was counted between two and nine times. V usage is TRBV18 and J usage is TRBJ2-1; TRBD1 matches at 8 bases. CDR3 length: 14 amino acids. Looked up from germline, CDR1 is KGHSH and CDR2 is LQKENI. J was trimmed by 5 bases and V by 5 bases; bases with no gene match: 5. The CDR3, as DNA: TGTGCCAGCTCAGTGAGACAGGGGAACAATGAGCAGTTCTTC. Translating gives CASSVRQGNNEQFF. The variable domain in full, with the rest retrieved from reference TRBV18 and TRBJ2-1, is NAGVMQNPRHLVRRRGQEARLRCSPMKGHSHVYWYRQLPEEGLKFMVYLQKENIIDESGMPKERFSAEFPKEGPSILRIQQVVRGDSAAYFCASSVRQGNNEQFFGPGTRLTVL.

At least ten counts were recorded for this clonotype. V usage is TRBV24-1 and J usage is TRBJ2-2; D unclear. This CDR3 has 12 residues. CDR1 KGHDR and CDR2 SFDVKD come from the germline V gene. Deletions cut 2 bases from V and 6 bases from J, with 3 bases between. In DNA, the CDR3 is TGTGCCACCAGTGATTCAGCCGGGGAGCTGTTTTTT. Residues: CATSDSAGELFF.

This clonotype showed up just a few times. One end of the junction does not line up with germline, which may come from a read error. CDR3 amino acids: CASSQGRARLGVF. In DNA, the CDR3 is TGTGCCAGCAGCCAAGGAAGAGCTAGGCTCGGCGTCTTC. The chain is built from TRBV3-1 and TRBJ1-2, with D unclear. This CDR3 is built from 13 residues. Germline CDR1 LGHDT, CDR2 YNNKEL (reference sequence).

The chain has TRBV20-1 and TRBJ2-6; D unclear. Germline-derived CDR1 and CDR2 are DFQATT and SNEGSKA (reference sequence). V was cut by 1 base and J by 4 bases, with 2 bases left in between. This CDR3 contains 12 residues. The CDR3 DNA follows: TGCAGTGCTAGAGCGGGGGCCAACGTCCTGACTTTC. Amino acids: CSARAGANVLTF.

V and J are TRBV10-3 and TRBJ1-2, with no clear D. The CDR3 length is 14 residues. V lost 6 bases to trimming and J lost 4 bases, with 15 bases between them. Germline CDR1 ENHRY, CDR2 SYGVKD. As DNA, the CDR3 is TGTGCCATCAGCGCTGGGCTCCTGTGCTATGGCTACACCTTC. Protein: CAISAGLLCYGYTF.

V gene TRBV11-1 combines with J gene TRBJ2-5; TRBD2 matches 7 bases. Germline-derived CDR1 and CDR2 are SGHAT and FQDESV (reference sequence). The V gene end was trimmed by 3 bases and the J gene end by 1 base; junction bases not matched to a gene: 14. The CDR3 consists of 18 residues. CDR3 sequence: CASSFLEASGDLQETQYF. The CDR3 DNA reads TGTGCCAGCAGCTTCCTGGAGGCTAGCGGAGATCTCCAAGAGACCCAGTACTTC. The entire variable domain, with the rest obtained from reference TRBV11-1 and TRBJ2-5, is as follows: EAEVAQSPRYKITEKSQAVAFWCDPISGHATLYWYRQILGQGPELLVQFQDESVVDDSQLPKDRFSAERLKGVDSTLKIQPAELGDSAMYLCASSFLEASGDLQETQYFGPGTRLLVL.

This clonotype occurred a few times. The V gene is TRBV7-2, the J gene TRBJ2-5; a weak D match, TRBD2 (5 bases). Germline-derived CDR1 and CDR2 are SGHTA and FQGNSA. This CDR3 has 14 residues. Trimming took off 1 base at V and 5 bases at J, with 11 bases between the two ends. This chain's CDR3 is CASSLEPSQETQYF. The CDR3 nucleotides are TGTGCCAGCAGCTTAGAGCCTAGCCAGGAGACCCAGTACTTC.

The table lists this clonotype with a few counts. The CDR3 region has the DNA TGTGCCAGCAGCGTAGCCAGCGGGGGAAGCACAGATACGCAGTATTTT. Its protein is CASSVASGGSTDTQYF. V usage is TRBV9 and J usage is TRBJ2-3; 8 nucleotides agree with TRBD2. CDR1 SGDLS and CDR2 YYNGEE come from the germline V gene. V was clipped by 0 bases and J by 0 bases; unmatched bases: 3. This CDR3 spans 16 amino acids.

This clonotype was detected many times. This sequence joins TRBV7-2 and TRBJ2-1; a possible D gene is TRBD2 (7 bases). Germline CDR1 and CDR2: SGHTA and FQGNSA. The CDR3 extends over 15 amino acids. Trimming cost V 0 bases and J 7 bases, with 13 bases left between them. The CDR3 is CASSLAWTRGNEQFF. DNA of the CDR3: TGTGCCAGCAGCTTAGCTTGGACTAGGGGGAATGAGCAGTTCTTC.

The rearrangement links TRBV7-2 to TRBJ2-2; D unresolved. CDR1 is SGHTA, CDR2 FQGNSA, per germline. CDR3 size: 14 residues. The V gene lost 2 bases and the J gene lost 1 base, with 5 bases spanning the gap. CDR3 residues: CASSLHKNTGELFF. The CDR3 nucleotides are TGTGCCAGCAGCTTACACAAGAACACCGGGGAGCTGTTTTTT. The whole variable domain, filled in from reference TRBV7-2 and TRBJ2-2, reads GAGVSQSPSNKVTEKGKDVELRCDPISGHTALYWYRQSLGQGLEFLIYFQGNSAPDKSGLPSDRFSAERTGGSVSTLTIQRTQQEDSAVYLCASSLHKNTGELFFGEGSRLTVL.

The sample holds many counts of this clonotype. The chain couples TRBV27 to TRBJ1-6; the D is unclear. Trimming pared 6 bases from V and 10 bases from J, leaving 13 bases between. Germline V gives CDR1 MNHEY, CDR2 SMNVEV (reference sequence). The CDR3 extends over 13 amino acids. As DNA, the CDR3 is TGTGCCAGCAGCCCCCAGTCTTACTCACCCCTCCACTTT. Translating gives CASSPQSYSPLHF.

This clonotype was counted a few times. V gene TRBV12-3 or TRBV12-4 combines with J gene TRBJ2-7, with D perhaps given as TRBD1 or TRBD2 (6 bases each). This CDR3 is built from 12 residues. The germline V and J ends were trimmed by 7 bases and 4 bases, with 11 bases remaining between them. The CDR3 DNA follows: TGTGCCAGCACCCTAGGGGGGTACGAGCAGTACTTC. Its protein is CASTLGGYEQYF.

This clonotype occurred a few times. V and J are TRBV7-8 and TRBJ2-5, with 9 nucleotides matching TRBD2. Germline CDR1 and CDR2: SGHVS and FQNEAQ. The V segment lost 3 bases and the J segment 5 bases; nucleotides outside the gene matches: 4. This CDR3 has 14 residues. The CDR3 sequence: CASSFSTSGETQYF. CDR3 in DNA: TGTGCCAGCAGCTTTTCAACTAGCGGGGAGACCCAGTACTTC.

Only a few counts were recorded for this clonotype. The V gene is TRBV3-1, the J gene TRBJ2-5, with D tentatively TRBD2 (6 bases). The CDR3 consists of 16 residues. Germline-derived CDR1 and CDR2 are LGHDT and YNNKEL (reference sequence). The ends were cut back, 4 bases at V and 5 bases at J, with 20 bases in the middle. Here the CDR3 reads CASSRRLASVGETQYF. The CDR3, as DNA: TGTGCCAGCAGCCGGAGGCTAGCGTCGGTCGGGGAGACCCAGTACTTC.

The gene calls are TRBV20-1 and TRBJ2-7, with D possibly being TRBD1 (5 bases). Germline V CDR1 and CDR2: DFQATT, SNEGSKA (reference sequence). This CDR3 is built from 15 residues. V shed 3 bases and J shed 2 bases, with 17 bases lying between them. CDR3 nucleotides: TGCAGTGCTAGGAGAGGTCGACAGATACCCTACGAGCAGTACGTC. It specifies CSARRGRQIPYEQYV.